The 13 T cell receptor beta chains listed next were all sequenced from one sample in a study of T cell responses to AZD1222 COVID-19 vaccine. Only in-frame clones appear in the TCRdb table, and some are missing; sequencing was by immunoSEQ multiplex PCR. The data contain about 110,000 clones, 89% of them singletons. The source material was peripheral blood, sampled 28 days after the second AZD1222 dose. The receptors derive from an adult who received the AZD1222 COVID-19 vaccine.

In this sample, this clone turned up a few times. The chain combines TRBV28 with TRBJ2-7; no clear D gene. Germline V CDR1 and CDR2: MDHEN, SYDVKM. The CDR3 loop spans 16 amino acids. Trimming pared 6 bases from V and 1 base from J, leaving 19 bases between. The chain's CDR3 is CASSPRTVPQSYEQYF. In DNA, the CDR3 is TGTGCCAGCAGCCCACGGACGGTGCCTCAATCCTACGAGCAGTACTTC. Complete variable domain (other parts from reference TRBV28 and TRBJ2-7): DVKVTQSSRYLVKRTGEKVFLECVQDMDHENMFWYRQDPGLGLRLIYFSYDVKMKEKGDIPEGYSVSREKKERFSLILESASTNQTSMYLCASSPRTVPQSYEQYFGPGTRLTVT.

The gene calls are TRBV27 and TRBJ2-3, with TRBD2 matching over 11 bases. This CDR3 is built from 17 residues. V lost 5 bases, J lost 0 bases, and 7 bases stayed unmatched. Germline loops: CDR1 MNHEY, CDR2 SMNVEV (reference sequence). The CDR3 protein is CASSVAGGPTSTDTQYF. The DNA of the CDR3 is TGTGCCAGCAGTGTAGCGGGAGGGCCAACTAGCACAGATACGCAGTATTTT.

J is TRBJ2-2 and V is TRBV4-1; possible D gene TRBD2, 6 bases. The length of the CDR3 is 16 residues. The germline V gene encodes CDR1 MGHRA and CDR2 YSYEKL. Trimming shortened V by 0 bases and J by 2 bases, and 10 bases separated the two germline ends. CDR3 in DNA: TGCGCCAGCAGCCAAGATGTAGCGGTTAACACCGGGGAGCTGTTTTTT. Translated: CASSQDVAVNTGELFF.

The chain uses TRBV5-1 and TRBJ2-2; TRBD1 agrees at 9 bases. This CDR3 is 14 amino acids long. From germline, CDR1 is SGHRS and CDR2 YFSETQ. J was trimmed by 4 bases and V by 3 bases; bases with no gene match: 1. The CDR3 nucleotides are TGCGCCAGCAGCTCGGGACAGGGCACCGGGGAGCTGTTTTTT. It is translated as CASSSGQGTGELFF.

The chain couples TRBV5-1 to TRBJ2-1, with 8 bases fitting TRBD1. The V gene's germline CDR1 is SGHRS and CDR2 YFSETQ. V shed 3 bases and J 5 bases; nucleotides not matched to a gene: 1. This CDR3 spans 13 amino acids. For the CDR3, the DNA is TGCGCCAGCAGCTCACAGGGGGACAATGAGCAGTTCTTC. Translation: CASSSQGDNEQFF.

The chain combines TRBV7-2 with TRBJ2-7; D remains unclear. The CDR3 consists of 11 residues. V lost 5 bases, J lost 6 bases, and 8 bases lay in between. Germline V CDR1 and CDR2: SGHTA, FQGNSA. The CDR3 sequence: CASSASVEQYF. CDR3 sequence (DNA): TGTGCCAGCAGCGCATCAGTCGAGCAGTACTTC.

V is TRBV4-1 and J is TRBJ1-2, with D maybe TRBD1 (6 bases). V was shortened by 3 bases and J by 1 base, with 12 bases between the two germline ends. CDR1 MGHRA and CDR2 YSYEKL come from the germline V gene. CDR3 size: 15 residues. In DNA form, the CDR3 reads TGCGCCAGCAGCCAGAGCGGACAGAGTAACTATGGCTACACCTTC. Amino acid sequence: CASSQSGQSNYGYTF.

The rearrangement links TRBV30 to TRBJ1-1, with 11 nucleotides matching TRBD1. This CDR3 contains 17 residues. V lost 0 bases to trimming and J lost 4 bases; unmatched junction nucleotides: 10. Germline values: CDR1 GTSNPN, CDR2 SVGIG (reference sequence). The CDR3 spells CAWSVPGQGAGGTEAFF. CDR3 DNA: TGTGCCTGGAGTGTGCCAGGACAGGGGGCTGGGGGCACTGAAGCTTTCTTT.

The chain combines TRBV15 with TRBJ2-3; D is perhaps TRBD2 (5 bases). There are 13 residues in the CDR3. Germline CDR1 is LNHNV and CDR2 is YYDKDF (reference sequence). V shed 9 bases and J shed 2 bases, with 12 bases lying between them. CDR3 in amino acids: CATLAGNTDTQYF. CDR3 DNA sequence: TGTGCCACGCTAGCCGGAAACACAGATACGCAGTATTTT. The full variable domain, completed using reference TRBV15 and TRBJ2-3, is DAMVIQNPRYQVTQFGKPVTLSCSQTLNHNVMYWYQQKSSQAPKLLFHYYDKDFNNEADTPDNFQSRRPNTSFCFLDIRSPGLGDTAMYLCATLAGNTDTQYFGPGTRLTVL.

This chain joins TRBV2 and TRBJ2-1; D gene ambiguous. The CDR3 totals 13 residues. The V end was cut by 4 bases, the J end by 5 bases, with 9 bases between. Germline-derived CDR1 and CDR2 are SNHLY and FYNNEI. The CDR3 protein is CASSGVYNNEQFF. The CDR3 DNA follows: TGTGCCAGCAGTGGGGTCTATAACAATGAGCAGTTCTTC.

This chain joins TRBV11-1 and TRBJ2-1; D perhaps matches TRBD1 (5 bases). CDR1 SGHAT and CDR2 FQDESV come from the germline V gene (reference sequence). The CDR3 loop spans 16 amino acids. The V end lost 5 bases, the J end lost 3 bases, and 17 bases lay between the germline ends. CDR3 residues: CASSLMDMGLYNEQFF. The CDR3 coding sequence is TGTGCCAGCAGCCTCATGGACATGGGGCTCTACAATGAGCAGTTCTTC.

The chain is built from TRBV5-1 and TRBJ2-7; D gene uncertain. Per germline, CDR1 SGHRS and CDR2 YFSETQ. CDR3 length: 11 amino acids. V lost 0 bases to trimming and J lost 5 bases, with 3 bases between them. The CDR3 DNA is TGCGCCAGCAGCTTGGAGCACGAGCAGTACTTC. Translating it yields CASSLEHEQYF. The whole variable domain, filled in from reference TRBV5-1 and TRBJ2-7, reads KAGVTQTPRYLIKTRGQQVTLSCSPISGHRSVSWYQQTPGQGLQFLFEYFSETQRNKGNFPGRFSGRQFSNSRSEMNVSTLELGDSALYLCASSLEHEQYFGPGTRLTVT.

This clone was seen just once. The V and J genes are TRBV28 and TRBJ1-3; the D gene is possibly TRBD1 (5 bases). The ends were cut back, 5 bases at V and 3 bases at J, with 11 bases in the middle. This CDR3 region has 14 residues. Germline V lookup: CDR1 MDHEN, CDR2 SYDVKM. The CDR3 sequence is CASSGSGHGNTIYF. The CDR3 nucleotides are TGTGCCAGCAGTGGATCAGGGCATGGAAACACCATATATTTT.